The next 22 T cell receptor beta chains were all read from a single sample in a study of somatic mutations in cytotoxic T cells in rheumatoid arthritis. Clones were read by immunoSEQ multiplex PCR, and TCRdb kept only the in-frame ones, dropping some. This sample has approximately 20,000 clones, with approximately 83% found just once. The sequencing input was CD8+ T cells sorted from blood. These receptors all come from a young man with rheumatoid arthritis.

This rearrangement joins TRBV6-6 to TRBJ1-1, with a weak D call TRBD1 (6 bases). V gave up 2 bases and J gave up 1 base, with 14 bases separating them. Germline assignment: CDR1 MNHNY and CDR2 SVGAGI (reference sequence). This CDR3 has 16 amino acids. The chain's CDR3 is CASSYKQGSRNTEAFF. The CDR3 region has the DNA TGTGCCAGCAGTTACAAGCAGGGGAGTAGGAACACTGAAGCTTTCTTT.

The V and J genes are TRBV4-2 and TRBJ2-2, with unresolved D. The CDR3 covers 16 residues. The V end was cut by 1 base, the J end by 1 base, with 10 bases between. Germline CDR1 LGHNA, CDR2 YNFKEQ. The chain's CDR3 is CASSQVNTWNTGELFF. In DNA, the CDR3 is TGTGCCAGCAGCCAAGTTAACACCTGGAACACCGGGGAGCTGTTTTTT.

The chain is built from TRBV4-1 and TRBJ2-7; 8 bases agree with TRBD2. Germline values: CDR1 MGHRA, CDR2 YSYEKL. V lost 0 bases, J lost 2 bases, and 6 bases stayed unmatched. CDR3 length: 16 residues. The DNA of the CDR3 is TGCGCCAGCAGCCAAGATCGGGGCGGGGGGACCTACGAGCAGTACTTC. Its translation: CASSQDRGGGTYEQYF.

The genes are TRBV15 and TRBJ2-7, with a possible D match to TRBD1 (5 bases). The V end lost 0 bases, the J end lost 5 bases, and 11 bases lay between the germline ends. Germline V gene data show CDR1 as LNHNV and CDR2 as YYDKDF (reference sequence). The CDR3 runs 14 residues. The CDR3 DNA is TGTGCCACCAGCAGAGAAGGCCAAGGGGACGAGCAGTACTTC. Its translation: CATSREGQGDEQYF.

This clone was detected only once. V and J are TRBV5-4 and TRBJ2-2, with no clear D. The ends were cut back, 2 bases at V and 3 bases at J, with 5 bases in the middle. This CDR3 contains 13 residues. Germline V gene data show CDR1 as SGHNT and CDR2 as YYREEE (reference sequence). CDR3 residues: CASSFFYTGELFF. DNA for the CDR3: TGTGCCAGCAGCTTTTTTTACACCGGGGAGCTGTTTTTT.

V usage is TRBV27 and J usage is TRBJ2-3, with D maybe TRBD2 (7 bases). Germline CDR1 MNHEY, CDR2 SMNVEV (reference sequence). V was clipped by 6 bases and J by 0 bases, with 16 bases between them. This CDR3 comprises 16 residues. Here the CDR3 reads CASRMGGAASTDTQYF. CDR3 in DNA: TGTGCCAGCAGGATGGGGGGGGCCGCTAGCACAGATACGCAGTATTTT.

The chain employs TRBV5-8 and TRBJ1-1; D is uncertain. Germline CDR1 and CDR2: SGHTS and YDEGEE. The ends were cut back, 9 bases at V and 2 bases at J, with 5 bases in the middle. The CDR3 sequence is 10 residues long. The CDR3 reads CANFNTEAFF. The CDR3 DNA reads as TGTGCCAACTTCAACACTGAAGCTTTCTTT.

J is TRBJ1-1 and V is TRBV4-2, with TRBD1 matching over 11 bases. The CDR3 has 16 residues. Trimming at V came to 4 bases and at J to 3 bases, leaving 7 bases not matched to a gene. CDR1 and CDR2 (germline): LGHNA, YNFKEQ. The DNA of the CDR3 is TGTGCCAGCAGCCTCTCCGGGACAGGGGGATACACTGAAGCTTTCTTT. It specifies CASSLSGTGGYTEAFF.

CDR3 loop: CASSLSVEVRETQYF. The CDR3 nucleotides read TGTGCCAGCAGTTTATCCGTAGAGGTCAGGGAGACCCAGTACTTC. The genes are TRBV28 and TRBJ2-5; D ambiguous. V lost 1 base, J lost 5 bases, and 14 bases lay in between. Germline CDR1 reads MDHEN; CDR2 reads SYDVKM. The CDR3 totals 15 residues.

This chain connects TRBV30 to TRBJ1-5; D is uncertain. CDR1 is GTSNPN and CDR2 is SVGIG in the germline V gene (reference sequence). The CDR3 has 16 amino acids. Trimming pared 1 base from V and 0 bases from J, leaving 13 bases between. The CDR3 region is CAWSEDPGGSNQPQHF. The CDR3 nucleotides are TGTGCCTGGAGTGAAGACCCGGGTGGTAGCAATCAGCCCCAGCATTTT.

The count of this clone is one. The chain recombines TRBV9 with TRBJ2-5, with a possible D match to TRBD2 (6 bases). Trimming removed 0 bases at V and 0 bases at J, with 12 bases between. The CDR3 totals 16 residues. Germline loops: CDR1 SGDLS, CDR2 YYNGEE. The CDR3 is CASSVAPTRNQETQYF. As DNA, the CDR3 is TGTGCCAGCAGCGTAGCTCCGACTAGAAACCAAGAGACCCAGTACTTC.

This clone was observed a few times. The rearrangement links TRBV19 to TRBJ1-1, with D unresolved. The CDR3 has 11 amino acids. CDR1 and CDR2 (germline): LNHDA, SQIVND (reference sequence). V lost 7 bases and J lost 6, with 9 bases in between. The CDR3 bases are TGTGCCAGTATCAAGGGAGCTGAAGCTTTCTTT. It specifies CASIKGAEAFF.

The gene calls are TRBV7-2 and TRBJ1-1; TRBD1 agrees at 7 bases. The CDR3 is 12 residues long. After removal of 8 bases from V and 11 bases from J, the junction contained 11 bases not matched to a gene. CDR1 and CDR2 (germline): SGHTA, FQGNSA. The CDR3: CASGRQGKEAFF. Written as DNA, the CDR3 is TGTGCCAGCGGGCGACAGGGTAAAGAGGCTTTCTTT.

The chain couples TRBV27 to TRBJ2-3; TRBD2 matches 12 bases. The CDR3 contains 17 residues. Germline V gene data show CDR1 as MNHEY and CDR2 as SMNVEV (reference sequence). Trimming at V came to 5 bases and at J to 3 bases, leaving 9 bases not matched to a gene. The CDR3 nucleotides are TGTGCCAGCAGTCTAATCCGGCTAGCGGGGGGGACAGATACGCAGTATTTT. It is translated as CASSLIRLAGGTDTQYF.

The J gene is TRBJ2-3, the V gene TRBV28, with 11 bases fitting TRBD2. Germline V CDR1 and CDR2: MDHEN, SYDVKM. The CDR3 runs 16 residues. V shed 5 bases and J 5 bases; nucleotides not matched to a gene: 9. The CDR3 DNA follows: TGTGCCAGCAGTCCATTACTAGCGGGGGCGGGAGATACGCAGTATTTT. Translated, it gives CASSPLLAGAGDTQYF.

CDR3 residues: CASSYNMNTEAFF. In DNA, the CDR3 is TGTGCCAGCAGTTACAATATGAACACTGAAGCTTTCTTT. The chain has TRBV6-5 and TRBJ1-1; D is ambiguous. Germline V gene data show CDR1 as MNHEY and CDR2 as SVGAGI. The V end was cut by 2 bases, the J end by 0 bases, with 4 bases between. CDR3 length: 13 amino acids.

The V gene is TRBV19, the J gene TRBJ2-7; 8 nucleotides align to TRBD1. CDR3 length equals 16 residues. CDR1 is LNHDA and CDR2 is SQIVND in the germline V gene (reference sequence). V was clipped by 6 bases and J by 1 base; unmatched bases: 11. CDR3 sequence reads: CASSNLDRASSYEQYF. Written as DNA, the CDR3 is TGTGCCAGTAGCAACCTGGACAGGGCGTCTTCCTACGAGCAGTACTTC.

V and J are TRBV7-9 and TRBJ1-1, with D possibly being TRBD1 (6 bases). Deletions cut 1 base from V and 3 bases from J, with 18 bases between. Germline CDR1 reads SEHNR; CDR2 reads FQNEAQ (reference sequence). The CDR3 loop spans 17 amino acids. CDR3 sequence (DNA): TGTGCCAGCAGCTTAGGAGGGGCAAGGGGGGGGGACACTGAAGCTTTCTTT. Amino acid sequence: CASSLGGARGGDTEAFF.

The genes are TRBV5-6 and TRBJ2-5; the match to TRBD1 covers 7 bases. The germline CDR1 and CDR2 sequences are SGHDT and YYEEEE. This CDR3 has 16 residues. V shed 5 bases and J 2 bases; nucleotides not matched to a gene: 12. In DNA, the CDR3 is TGTGCCAGCAGTTTCCCTGAGGGGGCGCAACAAGAGACCCAGTACTTC. It encodes CASSFPEGAQQETQYF.

CDR3 sequence: CASSLYDSTDTQYF. As DNA, the CDR3 is TGTGCCAGCAGTTTATACGACAGCACAGATACGCAGTATTTT. The rearrangement uses TRBV27 and TRBJ2-3; D is unresolved. In germline, CDR1 is MNHEY, CDR2 SMNVEV (reference sequence). The CDR3 has 14 amino acids. Between the trimmed V and J ends, which lost 1 base and 0 bases, there was a span of 5 bases.

This clone was observed a handful of times. The rearrangement links TRBV5-1 to TRBJ1-2; D may be TRBD1 (5 bases). The length of the CDR3 is 15 residues. V was trimmed by 3 bases and J by 4 bases, leaving 16 bases between them. Germline V gene data show CDR1 as SGHRS and CDR2 as YFSETQ. CDR3 bases: TGCGCCAGCAGCTCCCAGACAGATCGCACCTATGGCTACACCTTC. It yields the protein CASSSQTDRTYGYTF. The entire variable domain, with the rest obtained from reference TRBV5-1 and TRBJ1-2, is as follows: KAGVTQTPRYLIKTRGQQVTLSCSPISGHRSVSWYQQTPGQGLQFLFEYFSETQRNKGNFPGRFSGRQFSNSRSEMNVSTLELGDSALYLCASSSQTDRTYGYTFGSGTRLTVV.

The chain links TRBV9 to TRBJ2-1, with a weak D call TRBD2 (5 bases). V lost 2 bases and J 8 bases, leaving 17 bases between the germline ends. The germline gives CDR1 SGDLS, CDR2 YYNGEE. The CDR3 contains 15 residues. The CDR3 bases are TGTGCCAGCAGCGTCGGCGGGTCTTACGGAGATGAGCAGTTCTTC. Its protein is CASSVGGSYGDEQFF.